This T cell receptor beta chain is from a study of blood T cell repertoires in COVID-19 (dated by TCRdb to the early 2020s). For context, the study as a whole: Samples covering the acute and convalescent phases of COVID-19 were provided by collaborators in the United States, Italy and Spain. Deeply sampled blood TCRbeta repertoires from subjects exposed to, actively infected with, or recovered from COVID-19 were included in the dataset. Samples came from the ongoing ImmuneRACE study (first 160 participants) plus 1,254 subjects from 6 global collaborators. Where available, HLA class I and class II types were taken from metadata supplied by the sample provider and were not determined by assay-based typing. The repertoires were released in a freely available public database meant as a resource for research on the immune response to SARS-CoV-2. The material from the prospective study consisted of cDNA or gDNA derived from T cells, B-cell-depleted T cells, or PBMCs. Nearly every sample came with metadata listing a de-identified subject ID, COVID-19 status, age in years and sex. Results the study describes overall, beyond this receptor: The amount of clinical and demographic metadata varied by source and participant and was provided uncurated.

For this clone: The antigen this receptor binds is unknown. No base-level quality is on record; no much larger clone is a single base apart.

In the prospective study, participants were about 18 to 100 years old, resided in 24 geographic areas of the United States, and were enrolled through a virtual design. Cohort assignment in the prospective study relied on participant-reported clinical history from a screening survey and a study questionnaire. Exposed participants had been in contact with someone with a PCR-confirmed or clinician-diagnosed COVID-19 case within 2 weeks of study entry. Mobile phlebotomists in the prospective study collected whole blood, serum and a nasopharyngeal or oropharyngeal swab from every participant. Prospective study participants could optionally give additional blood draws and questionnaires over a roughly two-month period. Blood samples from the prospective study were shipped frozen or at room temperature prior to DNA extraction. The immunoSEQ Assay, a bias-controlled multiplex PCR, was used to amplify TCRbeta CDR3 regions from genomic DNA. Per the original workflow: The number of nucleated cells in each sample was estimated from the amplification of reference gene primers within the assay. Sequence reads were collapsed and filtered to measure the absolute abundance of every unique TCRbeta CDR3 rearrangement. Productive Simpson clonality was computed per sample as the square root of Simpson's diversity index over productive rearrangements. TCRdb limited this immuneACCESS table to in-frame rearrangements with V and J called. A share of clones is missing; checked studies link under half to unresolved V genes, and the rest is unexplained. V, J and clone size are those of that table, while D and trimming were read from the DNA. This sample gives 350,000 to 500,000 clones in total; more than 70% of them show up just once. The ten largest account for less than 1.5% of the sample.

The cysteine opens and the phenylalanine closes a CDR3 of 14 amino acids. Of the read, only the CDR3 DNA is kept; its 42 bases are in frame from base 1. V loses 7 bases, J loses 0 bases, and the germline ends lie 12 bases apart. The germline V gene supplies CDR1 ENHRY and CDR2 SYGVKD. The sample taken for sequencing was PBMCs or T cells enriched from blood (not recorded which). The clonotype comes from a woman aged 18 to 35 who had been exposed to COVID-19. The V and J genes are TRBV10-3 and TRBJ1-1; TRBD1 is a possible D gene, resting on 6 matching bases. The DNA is TGTGCCATCACGATGACAGGAATGAACACTGAAGCTTTCTTT. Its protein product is CAITMTGMNTEAFF.